This TCR beta chain emerged from a study of T-cell reconstitution after alpha-beta-depleted transplantation in children. The TCRbeta library incorporated unique molecular identifiers. TCRdb passed the PCR reads through MiXCR, listing each CDR3 protein once. The sample gives about 980,000 distinct CDR3 sequences, around 30% of which show up once; under 30% is in the top ten. The junction had 6 bases not matched to a gene; V was cut back by 6 bases and J by 6 bases. The germline V gene has CDR1 SQVTM and CDR2 ANQGSEA. This CDR3 comprises 14 residues. About this clonotype itself: Its cognate antigen is unknown.

Whole-study results and caveats: Hyperexpanded clones declined; after one year, newly produced T cells mostly supplied diversity. As was reported, about two months after transplant, alpha-beta T cells came from several hundred expanded graft clones. Surviving recipient T cells and thymic progenitors accounted for the high day-60 TCRbeta diversity observed in some patients.

This clonotype originated in a boy under three years old who had a stem cell transplant for SCID, so the T cells may come from the graft donor. The sequencing here drew on PBMCs, mostly from graft donor cells, taken 360 days after TCRalphabeta/CD19-depleted stem cell transplant. The chain is built from TRBV29-1 and TRBJ1-6; 9 nucleotides match TRBD1. CDR3 sequence reads: CSVRGDRVNSPLHF. DNA of the CDR3: TGCAGCGTCCGTGGGGACAGGGTTAATTCACCCCTCCACTTT.